This TCR beta chain comes out of a study of blood T cells in healthy people across ages. This CDR3 is 15 amino acids long. Trimming removed 7 bases at V and 13 bases at J, with 26 bases between. Germline-derived CDR1 and CDR2 are MNHEY and SVGAGI. This clonotype was detected once. It was with a sample-barcoded 5' primer and a J-beta primer mix that a second PCR of roughly 7 to 12 cycles was run. A template-switch adaptor with 12 random nucleotides tagged each cDNA molecule. TCRdb processed the 5' RACE reads anew with MiXCR; each CDR3 protein has one entry. The table lists 1.5 million to 2 million distinct CDR3 sequences, about 39% of them singletons, with roughly 23% in the top ten.

The TCR sequence derives from a human donor in good health. The sequenced sample was blood. The rearrangement uses TRBV6-5 and TRBJ2-4, with D tentatively TRBD2 (6 bases). CDR3 loop: CASTLKAGGTSGQYF. The CDR3 region has the DNA TGTGCCAGCACCCTGAAAGCCGGGGGTACCTCTGGGCAGTACTTC.